A single sample gave rise to the 7 T cell receptor beta chains below, sequenced in a study of T-cell reconstitution after alpha-beta-depleted transplantation in children. Using unique molecular identifiers, the investigators prepared the TCRbeta library. TCRdb recomputed calls from the PCR reads with MiXCR, one row per CDR3 protein. The table lists about 500,000 distinct CDR3 sequences, approximately 29% of them singletons. This sample comprised PBMCs from the stem cell graft donor, obtained from the stem cell graft. The receptors come from a human donor who donated a stem cell graft to a child with aplastic anemia.

This clonotype has just a few counts. The V gene is TRBV12-3 or TRBV12-4, the J gene TRBJ1-2, with TRBD1 identical over 10 bases. With V trimmed by 3 bases and J by 2 bases, 3 bases remained unmatched. This CDR3 region has 15 residues. The CDR3 reads CASSFGTGANYGYTF. CDR3 sequence (DNA): TGTGCCAGCAGTTTCGGGACAGGGGCAAACTATGGCTACACCTTC.

The gene calls are TRBV20-1 and TRBJ2-5; D is undetermined. CDR3 length equals 15 residues. V was shortened by 0 bases and J by 0 bases, with 11 bases between the two germline ends. Per germline, CDR1 DFQATT and CDR2 SNEGSKA (reference sequence). CDR3 in amino acids: CSAREAAFYQETQYF. In DNA form, the CDR3 reads TGCAGTGCTAGAGAGGCTGCGTTTTACCAAGAGACCCAGTACTTC.

This clonotype has at least ten counts. The J gene is TRBJ2-2, the V gene TRBV7-6; D possibly corresponds to TRBD1 (6 bases). This CDR3 spans 17 amino acids. The V and J ends lost 4 bases and 1 base respectively, with 16 bases between them. CDR1 and CDR2 (germline): SGHVS, FNYEAQ. CDR3 DNA: TGTGCCAGCAGCTCCGGTTCGGGCAGGGGGAACACCGGGGAGCTGTTTTTT. Translation: CASSSGSGRGNTGELFF.

The chain couples TRBV3-1 to TRBJ2-5; no firm D call. The germline V gene encodes CDR1 LGHDT and CDR2 YNNKEL (reference sequence). Trimming cost V 4 bases and J 9 bases, with 12 bases left between them. CDR3 length: 12 amino acids. The CDR3 protein is CASSPATDPQYF. The CDR3 bases are TGTGCCAGCAGCCCAGCTACCGATCCCCAGTACTTC.

The gene calls are TRBV7-2 and TRBJ2-2, with D possibly matching TRBD2 (5 bases). The length of the CDR3 is 15 residues. The germline V and J ends were trimmed by 6 bases and 1 base, with 12 bases remaining between them. Germline V gene lookup returns CDR1 SGHTA and CDR2 FQGNSA. The CDR3 loop is CASRPNGVNTGELFF. The CDR3 DNA reads as TGTGCCAGCAGGCCCAACGGGGTGAACACCGGGGAGCTGTTTTTT. The full variable domain, its missing parts supplied by reference TRBV7-2 and TRBJ2-2, is GAGVSQSPSNKVTEKGKDVELRCDPISGHTALYWYRQSLGQGLEFLIYFQGNSAPDKSGLPSDRFSAERTGGSVSTLTIQRTQQEDSAVYLCASRPNGVNTGELFFGEGSRLTVL.

The sample holds a few counts of this clonotype. V and J are TRBV7-9 and TRBJ2-5; 9 positions agree with TRBD2. V shed 5 bases and J 1 base; nucleotides not matched to a gene: 8. Germline V gene data show CDR1 as SEHNR and CDR2 as FQNEAQ (reference sequence). The CDR3 runs 16 residues. The CDR3 sequence: CASSPGTSFVQETQYF. The CDR3 nucleotides are TGTGCCAGCAGCCCCGGGACTAGCTTCGTCCAAGAGACCCAGTACTTC.

This clonotype was found a few times. The J gene is TRBJ1-2, the V gene TRBV4-3; TRBD1 matches 7 bases. With 1 base clipped from V and 1 base from J, the junction kept 3 bases outside the gene matches. This CDR3 region has 15 residues. Germline V gene sequence: CDR1 LGHNA, CDR2 YSLEER. The chain's CDR3 is CASSQVTGDNYGYTF. As DNA, the CDR3 is TGCGCCAGCAGCCAAGTAACAGGGGATAACTATGGCTACACCTTC.